The rows below give T cell receptor beta chains drawn from one sample of a study of PD-1 blockade in classical Hodgkin lymphoma. Clones were read by immunoSEQ multiplex PCR, and TCRdb kept only the in-frame ones, dropping some. Among 30,000 to 35,000 clones listed, approximately 92% were seen once. Here the sequenced sample was CD4+ T cells from blood, taken at baseline. The receptors originated from a human donor with classical Hodgkin lymphoma. CDR3s include the opening cysteine and the closing phenylalanine or tryptophan. A D gene is named only where the DNA matches it firmly. The size entry is marked missing in some rows and otherwise reads once, few, many or a size class.

D gene	J gene	clone size	V gene	CDR3 DNA	CDR3 protein
-	TRBJ1-1	once	TRBV11-2	TGTGCCAGCAGCCCCCGAGCCCCCTCGACAGTGAACACTGAAGCTTTCTTT	CASSPRAPSTVNTEAFF
-	TRBJ2-2	-	TRBV5-1	TGCGCCAGCACAATGGAGAACACCGGGGAGCTGTTTTTT	CASTMENTGELFF
TRBD1	TRBJ1-4	-	TRBV15	TGTGCCACCAGCAGCCCGGGACAGTATAATGAAAAACTGTTTTTT	CATSSPGQYNEKLFF
-	TRBJ2-4	-	TRBV7-9	TGTGCCAGCAGCTTAGTAGCCGGGGCGGATGCCAAAAACATTCAGTACTTC	CASSLVAGADAKNIQYF
-	TRBJ2-3	-	TRBV6-1	TGTGCCAGCAGTGCCCGGGCGGACTCTAGCACAGATACGCAGTATTTT	CASSARADSSTDTQYF
-	TRBJ1-2	-	TRBV5-6	TGTGCCAGCAGACAGGAAGGGACGTCTGGCTACACCTTC	CASRQEGTSGYTF
TRBD2	TRBJ2-3	once	TRBV2	TGTGCCAGCAGTGAGGACCTACTAGCGGGGGGGCGGGGGCAGTATTTT	CASSEDLLAGGRGQYF
-	TRBJ2-5	-	TRBV11-3	TGTGCCAGCAGCTCCTCCCCCGGAGAGACCCAGTACTTC	CASSSSPGETQYF
-	TRBJ2-3	-	TRBV5-1	TGCGCCAGCAGCTATCAGGGCACAGATACGCAGTATTTT	CASSYQGTDTQYF
-	TRBJ2-1	-	TRBV5-1	TGCGCCAGCAGCTTGGTCGTTAGCGGCAACAATGAGCAGTTCTTC	CASSLVVSGNNEQFF
-	TRBJ1-1	-	TRBV11-2	TGTGCCAGCAGCCTGGGGGGTTTCACTGAAGCTTTCTTT	CASSLGGFTEAFF
-	TRBJ2-7	-	TRBV7-7	TGTGCTAGCAGCTTAGGCGTTGCGGATACCTACGAGCAGTACTTC	CASSLGVADTYEQYF
-	TRBJ2-7	-	TRBV5-8	TGTGCCAGCACCTTCTTGAAAGTTTACGAGCAGTACTTC	CASTFLKVYEQYF
-	TRBJ2-5	-	TRBV28	TGTGCCAGCAGTTTTGGAGGCCGAGGGGAAGAGACCCAGTACTTC	CASSFGGRGEETQYF
TRBD1	TRBJ2-7	-	TRBV28	TGTGCCAGCACCCGGACAGGGATGGCGTACGAGCAGTACTTC	CASTRTGMAYEQYF
-	TRBJ2-7	-	TRBV27	TGTGCCAGCAGTTCGCAGGGCCGGGCCAACGAGCAGTACTTC	CASSSQGRANEQYF
-	TRBJ1-3	-	TRBV2	TGTGCCAGCAGACAGGACAGTGGAAACACCATATATTTT	CASRQDSGNTIYF
TRBD2	TRBJ2-1	-	TRBV27	TGTGCCAGCAGCACCGGGACTAACAATGAGCAGTTCTTC	CASSTGTNNEQFF
TRBD1	TRBJ2-7	-	TRBV11-2	TGTGCCAGCAGCTTAGTCGGCAGGGGGCTGTACGAGCAGTACTTC	CASSLVGRGLYEQYF
TRBD2	TRBJ2-2	-	TRBV30	TGTGCCTGGAGTGTGGGCGACTGGGCGGGAGGGCCGGACACCGGGGAGCTGTTTTTT	CAWSVGDWAGGPDTGELFF
-	TRBJ1-6	-	TRBV7-9	TGTGCCAGCAGCCAGGGGTTCCCACCCCTCCACTTT	CASSQGFPPLHF
TRBD2	TRBJ2-5	-	TRBV5-6	TGTGCCAGCAGCCTACTAGCGGGAGGACGGGGGACCCAGTACTTC	CASSLLAGGRGTQYF
TRBD1	TRBJ1-5	-	TRBV7-8	TGTGCCAGCAGCGGGGACAGTAATAGCAATCAGCCCCAGCATTTT	CASSGDSNSNQPQHF
-	TRBJ2-1	-	TRBV11-2	TGTGCCAGCAGCTTACTGGGTGAGCAGTTCTTC	CASSLLGEQFF
-	TRBJ2-1	-	TRBV2	TGTGCCACCCCGGCCAGCAACTACAATGAGCAGTTCTTC	CATPASNYNEQFF
-	TRBJ1-1	-	TRBV28	TGTGCCAGCAGTTTGCGTGGACCCCCGAGAGCTTTCTTT	CASSLRGPPRAFF
-	TRBJ1-1	-	TRBV4-1	TGCGCCAGCTCGAGTCTCCCGTCTGAAGCTTTCTTT	CASSSLPSEAFF
TRBD2	TRBJ2-5	-	TRBV11-2	TGTGCCAGCAGCTTAGATTTTGGGACTAGCGGGAGGGTAGAGACCCAGTACTTC	CASSLDFGTSGRVETQYF
-	TRBJ1-1	-	TRBV19	TGTGCCAGTAGTATAGTCACGAACACTGAAGCTTTCTTT	CASSIVTNTEAFF
-	TRBJ2-1	-	TRBV20-1	TGCAGTGCTGGACGGGGGAATGAGCAGTTCTTC	CSAGRGNEQFF
TRBD1	TRBJ2-7	-	TRBV4-1	TGCGCCAGCAGGCGTACAGGGGGGTCGTACGAGCAGTACTTC	CASRRTGGSYEQYF